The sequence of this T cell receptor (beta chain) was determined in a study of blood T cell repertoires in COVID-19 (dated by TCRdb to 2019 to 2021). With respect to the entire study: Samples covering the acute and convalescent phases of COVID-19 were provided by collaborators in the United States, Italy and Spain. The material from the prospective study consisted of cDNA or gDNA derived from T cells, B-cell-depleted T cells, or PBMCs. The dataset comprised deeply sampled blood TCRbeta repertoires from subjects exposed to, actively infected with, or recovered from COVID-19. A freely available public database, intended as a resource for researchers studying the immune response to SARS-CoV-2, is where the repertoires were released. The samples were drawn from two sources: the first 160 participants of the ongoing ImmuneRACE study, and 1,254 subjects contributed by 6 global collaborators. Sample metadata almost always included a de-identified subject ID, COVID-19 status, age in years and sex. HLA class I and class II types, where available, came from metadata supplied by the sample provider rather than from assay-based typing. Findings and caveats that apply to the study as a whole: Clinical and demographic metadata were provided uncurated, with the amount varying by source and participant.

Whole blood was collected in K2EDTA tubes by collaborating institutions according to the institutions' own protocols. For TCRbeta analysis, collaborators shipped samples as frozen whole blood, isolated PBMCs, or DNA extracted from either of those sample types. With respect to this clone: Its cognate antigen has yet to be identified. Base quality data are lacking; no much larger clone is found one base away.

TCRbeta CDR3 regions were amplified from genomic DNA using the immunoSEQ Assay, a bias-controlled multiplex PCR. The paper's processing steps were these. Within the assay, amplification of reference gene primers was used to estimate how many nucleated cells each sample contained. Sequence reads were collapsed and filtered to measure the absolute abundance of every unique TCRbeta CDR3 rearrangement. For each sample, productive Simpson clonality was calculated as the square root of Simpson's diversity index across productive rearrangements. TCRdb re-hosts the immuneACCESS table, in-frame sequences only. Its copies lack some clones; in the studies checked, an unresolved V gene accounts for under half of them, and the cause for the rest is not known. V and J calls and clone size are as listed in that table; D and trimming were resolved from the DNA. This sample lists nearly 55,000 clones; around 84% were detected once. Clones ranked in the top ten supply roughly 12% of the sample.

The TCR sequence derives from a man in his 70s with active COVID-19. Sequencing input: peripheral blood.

Here is the DNA: TGTGCCAGCTCCCCAGCACAGGGCGGTTCACCCCTCCACTTT. This codes for CASSPAQGGSPLHF. The chain was built from TRBV18 and TRBJ1-6; the D gene is perhaps TRBD1, on 6 matching bases. CDR1 and CDR2 were assigned from the germline V gene as KGHSH and LQKENI. The CDR3 measures 14 amino acids from cysteine to phenylalanine. The only DNA kept is the CDR3, 42 bases in frame from the first base. V is cut by 6 bases and J by 9 bases, and the space between the germline ends is 15 bases. Beyond the CDR3, the reference TRBV18 and TRBJ1-6 genes provide the residues; the full variable domain reads: NAGVMQNPRHLVRRRGQEARLRCSPMKGHSHVYWYRQLPEEGLKFMVYLQKENIIDESGMPKERFSAEFPKEGPSILRIQQVVRGDSAAYFCASSPAQGGSPLHFGNGTRLTVT.